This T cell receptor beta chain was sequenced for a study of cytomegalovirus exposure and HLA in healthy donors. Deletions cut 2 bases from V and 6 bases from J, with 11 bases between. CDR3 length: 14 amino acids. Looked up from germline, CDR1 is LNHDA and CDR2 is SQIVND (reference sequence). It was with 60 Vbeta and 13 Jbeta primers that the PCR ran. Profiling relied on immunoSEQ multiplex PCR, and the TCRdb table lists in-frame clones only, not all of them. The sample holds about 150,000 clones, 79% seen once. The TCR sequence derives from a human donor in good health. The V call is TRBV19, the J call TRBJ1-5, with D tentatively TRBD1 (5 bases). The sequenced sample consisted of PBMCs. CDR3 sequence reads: CASSIQGESQPQHF. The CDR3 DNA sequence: TGTGCCAGTAGTATACAGGGTGAAAGTCAGCCCCAGCATTTT.